This TCR beta chain appears in the sequencing data of a study of T-cell reconstitution after alpha-beta-depleted transplantation in children. Study-level findings and limits: Once a year had passed after transplant, T-cell counts and diversity came mostly from newly produced T cells. The high TCRbeta diversity at day 60 in some patients came from surviving recipient T cells and thymic progenitors. Roughly two months post-transplant, alpha-beta T cells reportedly originated from several hundred graft clones that had expanded.

This CDR3 is built from 14 residues. Per the germline V gene, CDR1 is SQVTM and CDR2 is ANQGSEA. J lost 1 base, V lost 6 bases, and 6 bases had no gene match. The sample holds a few counts of this clonotype. The antigen is not known. TCRbeta library construction was performed incorporating unique molecular identifiers. From the PCR reads, TCRdb called clonotypes with MiXCR, one entry per CDR3 protein. The sample records around 670,000 distinct CDR3 sequences, about an eighth being singletons. The receptor's source is a girl aged 2 to 9 with congenital amegakaryocytic thrombocytopenia, due to receive a stem cell transplant. The sample in question was PBMCs, obtained before TCRalphabeta/CD19-depleted stem cell transplant. The V gene is TRBV29-1, the J gene TRBJ2-4; 7 nucleotides align to TRBD1. CDR3 in amino acids: CSVHDRDAKNIQYF. In DNA, the CDR3 is TGCAGCGTGCACGACAGGGACGCCAAAAACATTCAGTACTTC.